The present T cell receptor beta chain was sequenced within a study of T-cell memory formation after mild COVID-19. Using its own MiXCR run on the 5' RACE reads, TCRdb lists one record per CDR3 protein. The repertoire holds fewer than 600,000 distinct CDR3 sequences, with about 20% as singletons. The specimen sequenced was PBMCs or a T cell subset sorted from them (not recorded which). This sequence was found in an adult woman who had mild COVID-19 (a few samples of this study predate the infection). Cell type and time point are not known.

CDR3 nucleotide sequence: TGTGCCACCACAACAGGGAACGGTTACAATGAGCAGTTCTTC. Translated: CATTTGNGYNEQFF. The chain carries TRBV12-3 or TRBV12-4 and TRBJ2-1; D perhaps matches TRBD1 (6 bases). The CDR3 runs 14 residues. Trimming removed 10 bases at V and 4 bases at J, with 17 bases between.